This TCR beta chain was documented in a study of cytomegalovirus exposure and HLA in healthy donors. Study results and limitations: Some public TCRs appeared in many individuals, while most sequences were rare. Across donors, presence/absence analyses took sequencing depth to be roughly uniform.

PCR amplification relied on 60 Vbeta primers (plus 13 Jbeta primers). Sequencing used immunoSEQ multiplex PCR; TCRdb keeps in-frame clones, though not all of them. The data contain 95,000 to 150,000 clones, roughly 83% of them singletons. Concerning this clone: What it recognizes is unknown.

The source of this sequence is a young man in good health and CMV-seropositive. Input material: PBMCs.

CDR3 loop: CASSAGPGSPLHF. The CDR3 coding sequence is TGTGCCAGCAGCGCCGGCCCGGGTTCACCCCTCCACTTT. The chain employs TRBV9 and TRBJ1-6; D gene unclear. V gave up 3 bases and J gave up 9 bases, with 10 bases separating them. From germline, CDR1 is SGDLS and CDR2 YYNGEE. The CDR3 is 13 amino acids.